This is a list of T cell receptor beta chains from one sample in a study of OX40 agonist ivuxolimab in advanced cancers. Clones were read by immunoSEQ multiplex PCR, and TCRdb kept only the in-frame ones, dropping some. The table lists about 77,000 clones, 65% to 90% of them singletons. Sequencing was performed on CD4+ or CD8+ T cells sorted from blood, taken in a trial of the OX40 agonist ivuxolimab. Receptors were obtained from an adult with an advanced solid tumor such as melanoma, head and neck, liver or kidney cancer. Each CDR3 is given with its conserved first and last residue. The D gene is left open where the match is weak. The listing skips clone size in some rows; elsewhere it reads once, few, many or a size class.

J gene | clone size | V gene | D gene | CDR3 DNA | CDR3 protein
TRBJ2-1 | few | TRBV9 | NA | TGTGCCAGCAGCGGGAATTCGGGACCCCCGTTCTTC | CASSGNSGPPFF
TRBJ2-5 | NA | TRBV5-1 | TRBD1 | TGCGCCAGCAGCCCAGACAGGCAGGGGGTACAAGAGACCCAGTACTTC | CASSPDRQGVQETQYF
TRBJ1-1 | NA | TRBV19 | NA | TGTGCCAGCACTCCCTACACCTCCGAGAGTGAAGCTTTCTTT | CASTPYTSESEAFF
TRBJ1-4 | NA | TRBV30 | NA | TGTGCCTGGAGAAAGGGATCCGCGGGGAGTGAAAAACTGTTTTTT | CAWRKGSAGSEKLFF
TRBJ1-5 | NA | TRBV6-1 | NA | TGTGCCAGCAGTCCGGGGGAAGGACAGCCCCAGCATTTT | CASSPGEGQPQHF
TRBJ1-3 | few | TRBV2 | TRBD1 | TGTGCCAGCAGTCGGACAGGCGAATCCTCTCTCTCTGGAAACACCATATATTTT | CASSRTGESSLSGNTIYF
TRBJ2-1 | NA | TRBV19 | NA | TGTGCCAGTAGTATAGGCCAGGGGGGGTACAATGAGCAGTTCTTC | CASSIGQGGYNEQFF
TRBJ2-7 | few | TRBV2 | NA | TGTGCCAGCAGTGAAGGAATATTCGACGAGCAGTACTTC | CASSEGIFDEQYF
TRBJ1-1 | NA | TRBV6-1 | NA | TGTGCCAGCAGGGAGGAAAGGGGTGAAGCTTTCTTT | CASREERGEAFF
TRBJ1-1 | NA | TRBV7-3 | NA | TGTGCCAGCAGCTTAAACCAGGGTGGGATGAACACTGAAGCTTTCTTT | CASSLNQGGMNTEAFF
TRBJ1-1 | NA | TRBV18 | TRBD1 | TGTGCCAGCTCACCGTTCGGGACAGCAAACACTGAAGCTTTCTTT | CASSPFGTANTEAFF
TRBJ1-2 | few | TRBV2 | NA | TGTGCCAGCTCTGGGGACGCTAACTATGGCTACACCTTC | CASSGDANYGYTF
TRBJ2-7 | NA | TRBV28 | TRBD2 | TGTGCCAGCAGTGGAGCGGGGGGGAACTCCTACGAGCAGTACTTC | CASSGAGGNSYEQYF
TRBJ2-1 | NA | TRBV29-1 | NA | TGCAGCGTTGAAATCCGGGACTCGCCCCTTGGCGAGCAGTTCTTC | CSVEIRDSPLGEQFF
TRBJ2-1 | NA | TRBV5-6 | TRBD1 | TGTGCCAGCAGCTGGGCAGGGGGCCCCTACAATGAGCAGTTCTTC | CASSWAGGPYNEQFF
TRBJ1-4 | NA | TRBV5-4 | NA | TGTGCCAGCAGCGAGCAGGGGCGTTGGGGTGAAAAACTGTTTTTT | CASSEQGRWGEKLFF
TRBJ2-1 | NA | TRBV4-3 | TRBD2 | TGCGCCAGCAGCCAACGGACTAGCGGGGGTCTGGGGCAGTTCTTC | CASSQRTSGGLGQFF
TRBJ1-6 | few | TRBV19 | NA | TGTGCCAGTATCGGCCAGGGCTCACCCCTCCACTTT | CASIGQGSPLHF
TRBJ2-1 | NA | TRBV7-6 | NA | TGTGCCAGCAGCTTATATGGACAACACCGCTACAATGAGGGGCAGTTCTTC | CASSLYGQHRYNEGQFF
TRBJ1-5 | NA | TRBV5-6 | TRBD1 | TGTGCCAGCAGCTTAGACAGGGGGCTGGGTCAGCCCCAGCATTTT | CASSLDRGLGQPQHF
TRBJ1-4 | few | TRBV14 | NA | TGTGCCAGCAGCCAACAGACTAATGAAAAACTGTTTTTT | CASSQQTNEKLFF
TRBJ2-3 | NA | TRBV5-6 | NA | TGTGCCAGCAGCCGCGACAGGTCTTTCACAGATACGCAGTATTTT | CASSRDRSFTDTQYF
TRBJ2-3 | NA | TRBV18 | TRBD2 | TGTGCCAGCTCACCCCTTCCTCCGGGGGGGCCCACAGATACGCAGTATTTT | CASSPLPPGGPTDTQYF
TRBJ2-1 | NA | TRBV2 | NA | TGTGCCAGCAGCGAACTTAGCTCCTACAATGAGCAGTTCTTC | CASSELSSYNEQFF
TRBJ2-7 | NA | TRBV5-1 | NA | TGCGCCAGCCATAGGGGGGACAGCTCCTACGAGCAGTACTTC | CASHRGDSSYEQYF
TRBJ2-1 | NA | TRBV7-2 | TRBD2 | TGTGCCAGCACCGGGGGGGGCCGGAATGAGCAGTTCTTC | CASTGGGRNEQFF
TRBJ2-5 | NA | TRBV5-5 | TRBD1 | TGTGCCAGCAGCTACTACAGGGGGGAGAAGACCCAGTACTTC | CASSYYRGEKTQYF
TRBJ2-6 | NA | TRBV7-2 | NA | TGTGCCAGCAGACAACTGAGCTCTGGGGCCAACGTCCTGACTTTC | CASRQLSSGANVLTF
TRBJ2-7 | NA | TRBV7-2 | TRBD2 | TGTGCCAGCAGCTTAAGAAGCGGGGCCAACCCCGAGCAGTACTTC | CASSLRSGANPEQYF
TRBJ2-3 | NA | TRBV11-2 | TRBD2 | TGTGCCAGCAGACGCCCCGGGAGGACTAGCACAGATACGCAGTATTTT | CASRRPGRTSTDTQYF
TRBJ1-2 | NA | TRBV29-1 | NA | TGCAGCGTTGAAGAAGGGTTCTATGGCTACACCTTC | CSVEEGFYGYTF
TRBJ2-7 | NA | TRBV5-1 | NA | TGCGCCAGCAGCCCAGGTGGGGGCGCATCTTACGAGCAGTACTTC | CASSPGGGASYEQYF
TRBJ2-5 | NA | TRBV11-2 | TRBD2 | TGTGCCAGCAGCTTAGCGGGAGGCACCCAAGAGACCCAGTACTTC | CASSLAGGTQETQYF
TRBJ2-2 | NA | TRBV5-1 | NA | TGCGCCAGCAGCTTGGCCGGTGCAGCGACCGGGGAGCTGTTTTTT | CASSLAGAATGELFF
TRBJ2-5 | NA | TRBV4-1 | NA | TGCGCCAGCAGCCAAGGACAGCTGGGAGAGACCCAGTACTTC | CASSQGQLGETQYF
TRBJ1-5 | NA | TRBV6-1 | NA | TGTGCCAGCAGGGGGGCGGGGAATCGGCCCCAGCATTTT | CASRGAGNRPQHF
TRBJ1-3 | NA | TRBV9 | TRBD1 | TGTGCCAGACGATTCAGGGGGTCTGGAAACACCATATATTTT | CARRFRGSGNTIYF
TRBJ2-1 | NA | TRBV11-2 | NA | TGTGCCAGCAGCTTAGATCGATGGGGGAATGAGCAGTTCTTC | CASSLDRWGNEQFF
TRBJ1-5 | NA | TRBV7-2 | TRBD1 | TGTGCCAGCAGCCTCCAGGGGGCCCAGCCCCAGCATTTT | CASSLQGAQPQHF
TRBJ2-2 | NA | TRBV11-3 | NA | TGTGCCAGCAGCTCCGATCCTAAGGCTCCCGGGGAGCTGTTTTTT | CASSSDPKAPGELFF
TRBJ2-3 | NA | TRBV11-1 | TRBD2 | TGTGCCAGCAGCGGCGGACTAGCGGGGGGCACAGATACGCAGTATTTT | CASSGGLAGGTDTQYF
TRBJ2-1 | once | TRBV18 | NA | TGTGCCAGCTCACCCAGAGACAACTCCAATGAGCAGTTCTTC | CASSPRDNSNEQFF
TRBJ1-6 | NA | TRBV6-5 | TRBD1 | TGTGCCACCCAACACAGGGGGCGTGATTCACCCCTCCACTTT | CATQHRGRDSPLHF
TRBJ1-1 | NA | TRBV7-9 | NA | TGTGCCAGCAGCTTAGATGGACTTGGAGCTTTCTTT | CASSLDGLGAFF
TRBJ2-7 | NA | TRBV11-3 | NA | TGTGCCAGCAGCTTAGGTGAAGGGTTGAGCGAGCAGTACTTC | CASSLGEGLSEQYF
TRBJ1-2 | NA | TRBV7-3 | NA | TGTGCCAGCAGTACAGGGAATGATGGCTACACCTTC | CASSTGNDGYTF
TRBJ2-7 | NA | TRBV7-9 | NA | TGTGCCAGCAGCCGGTCCTACGAGCAGTACTTC | CASSRSYEQYF
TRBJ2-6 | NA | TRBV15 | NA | TGTGCCACCAGCAGAGATCTGGGTCCTGGGGCCAACGTCCTGACTTTC | CATSRDLGPGANVLTF